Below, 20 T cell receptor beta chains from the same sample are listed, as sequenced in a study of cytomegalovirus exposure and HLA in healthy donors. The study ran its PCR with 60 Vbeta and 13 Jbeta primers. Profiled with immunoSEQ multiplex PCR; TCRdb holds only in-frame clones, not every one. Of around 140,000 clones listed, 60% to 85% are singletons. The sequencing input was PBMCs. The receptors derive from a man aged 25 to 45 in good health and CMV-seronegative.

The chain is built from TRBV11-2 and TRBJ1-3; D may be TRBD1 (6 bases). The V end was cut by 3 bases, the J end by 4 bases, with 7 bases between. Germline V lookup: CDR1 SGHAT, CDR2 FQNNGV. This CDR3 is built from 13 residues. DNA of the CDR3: TGTGCCAGCAGCTTCACAGGGGGAAACACCATATATTTT. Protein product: CASSFTGGNTIYF.

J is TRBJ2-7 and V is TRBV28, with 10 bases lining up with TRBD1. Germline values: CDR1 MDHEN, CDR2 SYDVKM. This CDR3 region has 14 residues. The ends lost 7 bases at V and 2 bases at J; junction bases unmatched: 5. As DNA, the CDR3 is TGTGCCAGCACCCGGACAGGGGGTCCCTACGAGCAGTACTTC. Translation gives CASTRTGGPYEQYF.

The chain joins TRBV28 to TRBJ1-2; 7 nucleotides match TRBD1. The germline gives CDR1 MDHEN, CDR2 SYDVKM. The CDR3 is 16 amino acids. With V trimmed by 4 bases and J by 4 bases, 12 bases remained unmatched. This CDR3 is CASSSRQGLPFYGYTF. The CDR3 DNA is TGTGCCAGCAGTTCAAGACAGGGCCTTCCGTTCTATGGCTACACCTTC.

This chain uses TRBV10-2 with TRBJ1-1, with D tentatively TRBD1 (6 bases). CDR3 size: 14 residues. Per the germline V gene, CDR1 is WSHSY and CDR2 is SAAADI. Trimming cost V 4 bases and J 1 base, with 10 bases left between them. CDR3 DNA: TGCGCCAGCAGTGTAGGGGGGGAGAACACTGAAGCTTTCTTT. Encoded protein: CASSVGGENTEAFF.

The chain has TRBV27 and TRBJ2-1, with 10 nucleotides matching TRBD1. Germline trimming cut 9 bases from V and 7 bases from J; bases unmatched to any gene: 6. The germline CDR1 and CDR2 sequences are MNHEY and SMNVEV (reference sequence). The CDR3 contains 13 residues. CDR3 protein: CASRRTGGNEQFF. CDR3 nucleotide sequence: TGTGCCAGTCGTAGGACAGGGGGTAATGAGCAGTTCTTC.

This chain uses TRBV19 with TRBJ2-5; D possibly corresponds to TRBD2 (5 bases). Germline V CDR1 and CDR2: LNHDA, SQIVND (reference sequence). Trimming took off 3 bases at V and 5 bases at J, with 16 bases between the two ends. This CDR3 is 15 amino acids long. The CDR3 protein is CASSILAAPVETQYF. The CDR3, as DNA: TGTGCCAGTAGTATTCTAGCTGCGCCCGTGGAGACCCAGTACTTC. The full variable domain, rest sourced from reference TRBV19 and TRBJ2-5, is DGGITQSPKYLFRKEGQNVTLSCEQNLNHDAMYWYRQDPGQGLRLIYYSQIVNDFQKGDIAEGYSVSREKKESFPLTVTSAQKNPTAFYLCASSILAAPVETQYFGPGTRLLVL.

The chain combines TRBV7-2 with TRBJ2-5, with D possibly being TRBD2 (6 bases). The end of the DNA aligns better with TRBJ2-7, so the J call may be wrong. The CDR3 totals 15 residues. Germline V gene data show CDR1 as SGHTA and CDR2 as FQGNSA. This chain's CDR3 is CASSPLAGSLYEQYF. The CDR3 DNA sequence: TGTGCCAGCAGCCCCCTAGCCGGGAGTCTCTACGAGCAGTACTTC.

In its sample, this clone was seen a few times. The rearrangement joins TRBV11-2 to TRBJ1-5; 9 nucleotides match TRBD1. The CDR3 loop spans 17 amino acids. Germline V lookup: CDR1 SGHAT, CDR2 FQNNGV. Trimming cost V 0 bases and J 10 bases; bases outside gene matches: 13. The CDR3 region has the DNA TGTGCCAGCAGCTTAGATTGGACAGGGGAGCCTGCTGCACCCCAGCATTTT. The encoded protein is CASSLDWTGEPAAPQHF.

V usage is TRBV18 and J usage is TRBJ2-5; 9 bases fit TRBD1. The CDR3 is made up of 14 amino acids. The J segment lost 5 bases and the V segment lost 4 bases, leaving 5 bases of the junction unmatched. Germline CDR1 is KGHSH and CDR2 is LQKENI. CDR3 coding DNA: TGTGCCAGCTCACTATCGACAGGGGGGGAGACCCAGTACTTC. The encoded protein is CASSLSTGGETQYF.

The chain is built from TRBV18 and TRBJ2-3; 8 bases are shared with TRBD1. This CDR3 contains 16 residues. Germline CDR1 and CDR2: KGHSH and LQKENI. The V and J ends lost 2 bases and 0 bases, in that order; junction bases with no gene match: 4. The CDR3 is CASSPAGGSSTDTQYF. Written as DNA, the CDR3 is TGTGCCAGCTCACCAGCAGGGGGCTCAAGCACAGATACGCAGTATTTT.

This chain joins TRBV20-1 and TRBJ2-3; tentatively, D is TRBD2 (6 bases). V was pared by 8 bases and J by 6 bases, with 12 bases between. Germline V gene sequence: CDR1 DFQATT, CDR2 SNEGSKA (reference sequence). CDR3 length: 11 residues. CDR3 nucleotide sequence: TGCAGTAACTTAGCGGTCGATACGCAGTATTTT. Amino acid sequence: CSNLAVDTQYF.

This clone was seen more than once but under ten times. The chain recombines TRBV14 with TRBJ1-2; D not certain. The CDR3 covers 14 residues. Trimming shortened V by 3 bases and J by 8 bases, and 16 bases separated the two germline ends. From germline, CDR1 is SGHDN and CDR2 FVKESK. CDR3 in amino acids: CASSQEISTGGYTF. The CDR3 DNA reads TGTGCCAGCAGCCAGGAAATCTCAACGGGAGGCTACACCTTC.

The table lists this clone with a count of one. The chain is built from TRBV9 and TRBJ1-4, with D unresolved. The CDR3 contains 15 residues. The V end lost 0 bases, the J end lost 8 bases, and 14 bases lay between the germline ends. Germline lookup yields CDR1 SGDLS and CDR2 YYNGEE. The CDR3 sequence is CASSVEGRATEKLFF. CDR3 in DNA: TGTGCCAGCAGCGTAGAAGGGCGGGCGACGGAAAAACTGTTTTTT.

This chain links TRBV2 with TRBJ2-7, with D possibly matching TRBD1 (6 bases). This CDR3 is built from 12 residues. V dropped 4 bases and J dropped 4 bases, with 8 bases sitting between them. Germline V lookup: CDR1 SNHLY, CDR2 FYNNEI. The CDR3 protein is CASSGQVYEQYF. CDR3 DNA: TGTGCCAGCAGTGGACAGGTATACGAGCAGTACTTC.

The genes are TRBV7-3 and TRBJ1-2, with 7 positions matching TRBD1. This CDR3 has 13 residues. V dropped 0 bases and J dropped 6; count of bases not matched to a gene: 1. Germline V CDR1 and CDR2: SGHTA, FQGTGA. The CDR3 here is CASSLTTGDGYTF. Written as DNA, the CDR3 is TGTGCCAGCAGCTTAACCACAGGGGATGGCTACACCTTC.

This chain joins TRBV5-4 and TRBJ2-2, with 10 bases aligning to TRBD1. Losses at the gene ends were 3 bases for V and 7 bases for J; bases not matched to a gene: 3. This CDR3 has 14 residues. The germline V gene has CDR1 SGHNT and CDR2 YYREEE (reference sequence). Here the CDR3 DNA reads TGTGCCAGCAGCTCGACAGGGGGCCACGGGGAGCTGTTTTTT. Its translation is CASSSTGGHGELFF. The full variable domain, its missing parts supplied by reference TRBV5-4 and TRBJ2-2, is ETGVTQSPTHLIKTRGQQVTLRCSSQSGHNTVSWYQQALGQGPQFIFQYYREEENGRGNFPPRFSGLQFPNYSSELNVNALELDDSALYLCASSSTGGHGELFFGEGSRLTVL.

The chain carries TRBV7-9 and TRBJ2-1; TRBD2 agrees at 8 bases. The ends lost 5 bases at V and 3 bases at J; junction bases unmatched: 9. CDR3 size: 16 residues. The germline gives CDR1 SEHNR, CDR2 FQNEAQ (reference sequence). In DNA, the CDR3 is TGTGCCAGCAGCCCATTAGCGGGACCTCTCTACAATGAGCAGTTCTTC. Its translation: CASSPLAGPLYNEQFF.

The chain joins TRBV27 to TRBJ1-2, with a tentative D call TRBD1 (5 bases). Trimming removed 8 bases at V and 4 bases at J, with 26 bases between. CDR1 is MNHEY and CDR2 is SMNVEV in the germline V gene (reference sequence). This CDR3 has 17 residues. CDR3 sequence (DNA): TGTGCCAGCTTGCCGGGGGGTTGGGAAGACATTCTCTATGGCTACACCTTC. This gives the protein CASLPGGWEDILYGYTF.

This CDR3 is CASSYSGGEQFF. The CDR3 nucleotides read TGTGCCAGCAGTTACTCGGGGGGTGAGCAGTTCTTC. The rearrangement joins TRBV6-5 to TRBJ2-1; D may be TRBD2 (6 bases). CDR1 is MNHEY and CDR2 is SVGAGI in the germline V gene. The CDR3 is made up of 12 amino acids. Trimming cost V 0 bases and J 9 bases, with 6 bases left between them.

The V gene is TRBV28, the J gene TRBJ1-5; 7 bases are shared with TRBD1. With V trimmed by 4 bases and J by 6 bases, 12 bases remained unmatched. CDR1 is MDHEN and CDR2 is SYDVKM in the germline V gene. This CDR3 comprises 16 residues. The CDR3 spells CASSSYRGSYVQPQHF. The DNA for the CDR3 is TGTGCCAGCAGTTCCTACAGGGGAAGCTACGTTCAGCCCCAGCATTTT. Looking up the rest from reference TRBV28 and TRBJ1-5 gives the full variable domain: DVKVTQSSRYLVKRTGEKVFLECVQDMDHENMFWYRQDPGLGLRLIYFSYDVKMKEKGDIPEGYSVSREKKERFSLILESASTNQTSMYLCASSSYRGSYVQPQHFGDGTRLSIL.